These 18 T cell receptor beta chains were sequenced from one sample in a study of blood T cell repertoires in COVID-19. Data came from immunoSEQ multiplex PCR; TCRdb stores just in-frame clones and leaves some out. The repertoire has 150,000 to 200,000 clones, 88% of them found once; the top ten carry 3.5% to 4.5%. Sequencing was done on a sample of peripheral blood. The receptors here all came from a human donor in a cohort sampled during active COVID-19.

The V and J genes are TRBV28 and TRBJ1-2; 9 bases align to TRBD1. The germline V gene encodes CDR1 MDHEN and CDR2 SYDVKM. This CDR3 contains 15 residues. V shed 2 bases, J shed 3 bases, and the junction held 4 bases outside the gene matches. The DNA for the CDR3 is TGTGCCAGCAGTTTACCGGGACAGGGTCACTATGGCTACACCTTC. The encoded protein is CASSLPGQGHYGYTF.

The chain joins TRBV11-2 to TRBJ1-2, with D possibly being TRBD1 (5 bases). The CDR3 is 15 amino acids. The germline V and J ends were trimmed by 1 base and 4 bases, with 13 bases remaining between them. Germline CDR1 SGHAT, CDR2 FQNNGV. The CDR3 nucleotides read TGTGCCAGCAGCTTAGGGGCAGGGCCCGTCTATGGCTACACCTTC. This gives the protein CASSLGAGPVYGYTF.

The chain combines TRBV27 with TRBJ2-7; 11 bases line up with TRBD1. Germline CDR1 is MNHEY and CDR2 is SMNVEV (reference sequence). V lost 3 bases to trimming and J lost 3 bases; unmatched junction nucleotides: 1. This CDR3 has 14 residues. The CDR3 is CASSLGQGGYEQYF. The CDR3 region has the DNA TGTGCCAGCAGTTTGGGACAGGGGGGCTACGAGCAGTACTTC.

The rearrangement joins TRBV29-1 to TRBJ2-1, with 12 nucleotides matching TRBD2. Germline CDR1 SQVTM, CDR2 ANQGSEA. The CDR3 extends over 16 amino acids. V lost 7 bases and J lost 1; bases outside the gene matches: 8. This chain's CDR3 is CSASSGRALSYNEQFF. The CDR3 DNA follows: TGCAGCGCCTCTAGCGGGAGGGCCTTATCCTACAATGAGCAGTTCTTC.

The rearrangement links TRBV3-1 (or the pseudogene TRBV3-2) to TRBJ1-1, with D maybe TRBD1 (5 bases). V lost 3 bases to trimming and J lost 6 bases, with 14 bases between them. This CDR3 is 14 amino acids long. CDR1 is LGHDT and CDR2 is YNNKEL in the germline V gene (reference sequence). The CDR3 sequence is CASSHYPQVSEAFF. The CDR3 DNA reads as TGTGCCAGCAGCCATTACCCACAGGTATCTGAAGCTTTCTTT.

V usage is TRBV5-4 and J usage is TRBJ2-7; 7 nucleotides align to TRBD1. This CDR3 is 14 amino acids long. CDR1 and CDR2 from the germline V gene are SGHNT and YYREEE (reference sequence). V dropped 4 bases and J dropped 0; count of bases not matched to a gene: 4. In nucleotides, the CDR3 is TGTGCCAGCAGCCCGGGACAGAACTCCTACGAGCAGTACTTC. Amino acids: CASSPGQNSYEQYF.

The chain employs TRBV12-5 and TRBJ1-5; D is unresolved. V was shortened by 4 bases and J by 2 bases, with 6 bases between the two germline ends. CDR1 and CDR2 from the germline V gene are LGHNT and FRNRAP. The CDR3 is 13 residues long. CDR3 coding DNA: TGTGCTAGTGGTTGGGCAGGCAATCAGCCCCAGCATTTT. It yields the protein CASGWAGNQPQHF.

The chain has TRBV9 and TRBJ1-3; D possibly corresponds to TRBD1 (6 bases). The CDR3 consists of 15 residues. V was cut by 0 bases and J by 2 bases, with 9 bases left in between. Per the germline V gene, CDR1 is SGDLS and CDR2 is YYNGEE. The CDR3 loop reads CASSVEPGAGNTIYF. The CDR3 DNA reads as TGTGCCAGCAGCGTAGAGCCAGGGGCTGGAAACACCATATATTTT.

This sequence joins TRBV11-2 and TRBJ2-2; unclear D gene. This CDR3 has 14 residues. CDR1 SGHAT and CDR2 FQNNGV come from the germline V gene. V was pared by 3 bases and J by 1 base, with 6 bases between. CDR3 nucleotide sequence: TGTGCCAGCAGCTTGCGACAGAACACCGGGGAGCTGTTTTTT. Its translation: CASSLRQNTGELFF.

The chain combines TRBV28 with TRBJ2-2; tentative D call: TRBD2 (5 bases). V lost 4 bases and J lost 6, with 6 bases in between. The CDR3 is made up of 12 amino acids. CDR1 is MDHEN, CDR2 SYDVKM, per germline. The CDR3: CASSSGSGELFF. CDR3 nucleotides: TGTGCCAGCAGTTCGGGATCCGGGGAGCTGTTTTTT.

The J gene is TRBJ2-5, the V gene TRBV29-1, with TRBD1 matching 12 bases. Germline V gives CDR1 SQVTM, CDR2 ANQGSEA. Losses at the gene ends were 7 bases for V and 6 bases for J; bases not matched to a gene: 3. The CDR3 has 12 residues. The CDR3 here is CSAGQGAQTQYF. For the CDR3, the DNA is TGCAGCGCGGGACAGGGGGCGCAGACCCAGTACTTC.

The table lists this clone with a count of one. This chain connects TRBV18 to TRBJ2-7; 9 nucleotides align to TRBD1. Looked up from germline, CDR1 is KGHSH and CDR2 is LQKENI. J gave up 7 bases and V 3 bases, and 7 bases lay outside the gene matches. The CDR3 contains 14 residues. The CDR3 loop is CASSPGQGLEEQYF. Here the CDR3 DNA reads TGTGCCAGCTCACCGGGACAGGGCCTAGAAGAGCAGTACTTC.

The chain joins TRBV20-1 to TRBJ1-1, with unresolved D. Germline values: CDR1 DFQATT, CDR2 SNEGSKA (reference sequence). Trimming removed 3 bases at V and 5 bases at J, with 16 bases between. The CDR3 has 14 residues. The CDR3 loop reads CSASAGSPRTEAFF. The CDR3 nucleotides are TGCAGTGCTAGTGCGGGGTCCCCGAGAACTGAAGCTTTCTTT.

The chain has TRBV6-5 and TRBJ1-2; 8 bases are shared with TRBD1. V lost 7 bases, J lost 13 bases, and 14 bases stayed unmatched. The CDR3 contains 13 residues. CDR1 is MNHEY, CDR2 SVGAGI, per germline. Here the CDR3 reads CASKDQGASVGTF. The CDR3 DNA follows: TGTGCCAGCAAAGACCAGGGGGCCTCAGTAGGCACCTTC.

The J gene is TRBJ1-4, the V gene TRBV18, with TRBD1 matching 8 bases. Germline lookup yields CDR1 KGHSH and CDR2 LQKENI. The CDR3 extends over 14 amino acids. V lost 4 bases to trimming and J lost 5 bases; unmatched junction nucleotides: 3. The CDR3 region is CASSLGQGNEKLFF. The CDR3 DNA follows: TGTGCCAGCTCACTTGGACAGGGAAATGAAAAACTGTTTTTT.

The chain couples TRBV28 to TRBJ2-3, with 8 bases that match TRBD2. The CDR3 consists of 16 residues. Unmatched junction bases numbered 8, after V lost 4 bases and J lost 2 bases. Germline assignment: CDR1 MDHEN and CDR2 SYDVKM. The CDR3 protein is CASSSPRGGNTDTQYF. The CDR3 DNA reads TGTGCCAGCAGTTCCCCCCGGGGGGGAAACACAGATACGCAGTATTTT.

In this sample, this clone turned up once. J is TRBJ2-1 and V is TRBV7-9; a weak D match, TRBD1 (6 bases). Germline-derived CDR1 and CDR2 are SEHNR and FQNEAQ (reference sequence). The length of the CDR3 is 16 residues. V lost 6 bases to trimming and J lost 4 bases, with 19 bases between them. The CDR3 bases are TGTGCCAGCAGGGCAGGGGTGTCGGTGCGATACAATGAGCAGTTCTTC. It specifies CASRAGVSVRYNEQFF.

This chain uses TRBV10-3 with TRBJ2-1, with 16 nucleotides matching TRBD2. From germline, CDR1 is ENHRY and CDR2 SYGVKD. J gave up 9 bases and V 5 bases, and 4 bases lay outside the gene matches. The CDR3 contains 15 residues. In nucleotides, the CDR3 is TGTGCCATCAGTCAGGGACTAGCGGGAGGGACTGAGCAGTTCTTC. Translation gives CAISQGLAGGTEQFF.